The clone carrying this T cell receptor beta chain was seen at least ten times. TCRdb re-called the RT-PCR reads through MiXCR, storing one row per CDR3 protein. Of around 650,000 distinct CDR3 sequences in the sample, more than 15% were seen once. The data belong to a study of response to subunit inactivated influenza vaccine. The sequencing used PBMCs from blood, collected 11 to 12 days after vaccination. The clonotype was recovered from a man aged 45-60 years who received an inactivated influenza vaccine.

This CDR3 reads CSARSTGGSYEQYF. Written as DNA, the CDR3 is TGCAGTGCTAGATCGACAGGGGGTTCCTACGAGCAGTACTTC. The chain carries TRBV20-1 and TRBJ2-7; TRBD1 matches at 9 bases. This CDR3 is built from 14 residues. The V segment lost 2 bases and the J segment 1 base; nucleotides outside the gene matches: 3. CDR1 and CDR2 (germline): DFQATT, SNEGSKA (reference sequence).